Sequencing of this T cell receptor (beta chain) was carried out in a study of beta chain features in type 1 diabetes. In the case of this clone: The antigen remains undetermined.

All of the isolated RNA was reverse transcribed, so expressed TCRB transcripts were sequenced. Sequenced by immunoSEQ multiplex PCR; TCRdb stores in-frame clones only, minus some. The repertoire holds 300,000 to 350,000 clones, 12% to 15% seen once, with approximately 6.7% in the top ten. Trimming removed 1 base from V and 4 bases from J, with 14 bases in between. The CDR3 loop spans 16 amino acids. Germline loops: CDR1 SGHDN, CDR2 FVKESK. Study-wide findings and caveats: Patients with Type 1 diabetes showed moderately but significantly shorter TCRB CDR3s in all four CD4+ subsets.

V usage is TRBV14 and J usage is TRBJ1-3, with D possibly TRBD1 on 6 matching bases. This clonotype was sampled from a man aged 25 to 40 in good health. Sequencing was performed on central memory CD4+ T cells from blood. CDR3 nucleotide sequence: TGTGCCAGCAGCCAAGCCTGGGGGGCGAAAGGAAACACCATATATTTT. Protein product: CASSQAWGAKGNTIYF. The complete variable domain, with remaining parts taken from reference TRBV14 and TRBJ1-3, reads EAGVTQFPSHSVIEKGQTVTLRCDPISGHDNLYWYRRVMGKEIKFLLHFVKESKQDESGMPNNRFLAERTGGTYSTLKVQPAELEDSGVYFCASSQAWGAKGNTIYFGEGSWLTVV.